The 32 T cell receptor beta chains below come from one sample, sequenced in a study of cytomegalovirus exposure and HLA in healthy donors. The PCR made use of 60 Vbeta and 13 Jbeta primers. Using immunoSEQ multiplex PCR, the repertoire was profiled, and TCRdb retains in-frame clones only, with some absent. This sample yields about 210,000 clones, of which 82% are seen a single time; around 6% belongs to the top ten. Sequences were obtained from PBMCs. The receptor set was obtained from a man aged 40-49 years in good health and CMV-seropositive.

V usage is TRBV11-2 and J usage is TRBJ2-3; TRBD2 matches at 8 bases. The CDR3 spans 16 residues. Per the germline V gene, CDR1 is SGHAT and CDR2 is FQNNGV. With 2 bases clipped from V and 5 bases from J, the junction kept 9 bases outside the gene matches. The CDR3 region is CASSLRLAFSGDTQYF. The CDR3 nucleotides read TGTGCCAGCAGCTTACGACTAGCGTTTTCGGGAGATACGCAGTATTTT.

This sequence joins TRBV6-5 and TRBJ1-1; the match to TRBD1 covers 8 bases. The CDR3 extends over 16 amino acids. The trim removed 4 bases at V and 1 base at J, leaving 8 bases unmatched. The V gene's germline CDR1 is MNHEY and CDR2 SVGAGI. The CDR3 reads CASSSRPGTGNTEAFF. The CDR3 DNA sequence: TGTGCCAGCAGTTCACGTCCCGGGACAGGGAACACTGAAGCTTTCTTT.

This rearrangement joins TRBV7-8 to TRBJ2-2; the match to TRBD2 covers 7 bases. In germline, CDR1 is SGHVS, CDR2 FQNEAQ. The CDR3 contains 15 residues. With V trimmed by 3 bases and J by 0 bases, 1 base remained unmatched. This CDR3 reads CASSLGTTNTGELFF. CDR3 bases: TGTGCCAGCAGCTTGGGGACTACGAACACCGGGGAGCTGTTTTTT.

This clone occurred once. This sequence joins TRBV30 and TRBJ2-5; a possible D gene is TRBD2 (6 bases). Germline V gene data show CDR1 as GTSNPN and CDR2 as SVGIG (reference sequence). Trimming shortened V by 0 bases and J by 4 bases, and 24 bases separated the two germline ends. This CDR3 has 18 amino acids. The CDR3: CAWSVRSGFRTSIETQYF. CDR3 nucleotides: TGTGCCTGGAGTGTACGGTCAGGGTTCAGAACTAGCATAGAGACCCAGTACTTC.

The chain combines TRBV30 with TRBJ1-2, with D maybe TRBD1 (5 bases). V gave up 0 bases and J gave up 2 bases, with 7 bases separating them. The CDR3 consists of 13 residues. Germline-derived CDR1 and CDR2 are GTSNPN and SVGIG (reference sequence). The CDR3 here is CAWSVDNNYGYTF. Written as DNA, the CDR3 is TGTGCCTGGAGTGTGGACAACAACTATGGCTACACCTTC.

This chain connects TRBV6-5 to TRBJ2-7; 7 positions agree with TRBD2. Trimming cost V 6 bases and J 3 bases; bases outside gene matches: 5. Germline-derived CDR1 and CDR2 are MNHEY and SVGAGI. The CDR3 spans 13 residues. The CDR3 coding sequence is TGTGCCAGCAGCAGCCCGGGGGGCTACGAGCAGTACGTC. Translating it yields CASSSPGGYEQYV.

The gene calls are TRBV19 and TRBJ1-2; the D is unclear. The CDR3 extends over 14 amino acids. The V gene lost 0 bases and the J gene lost 4 bases, with 9 bases spanning the gap. Germline V gene sequence: CDR1 LNHDA, CDR2 SQIVND (reference sequence). The CDR3 here is CASSIEGRAYGYTF. As DNA, the CDR3 is TGTGCCAGTAGTATAGAAGGGAGGGCCTATGGCTACACCTTC.

The chain carries TRBV6-1 and TRBJ2-2, with D perhaps matching TRBD2 (5 bases). The V gene's germline CDR1 is MNHNS and CDR2 SASEGT. The germline V and J ends were trimmed by 8 bases and 1 base, with 11 bases remaining between them. The CDR3 contains 14 residues. CDR3 DNA sequence: TGTGCCAGCGCCCCAGGAGGGAACACCGGGGAGCTGTTTTTT. Amino acids: CASAPGGNTGELFF.

This clone was picked up one time. The V call is TRBV11-3, the J call TRBJ2-2; 7 bases agree with TRBD2. This CDR3 contains 15 residues. V lost 5 bases and J lost 5; bases outside the gene matches: 8. Germline CDR1 is SGHNT and CDR2 is YENEEA. In nucleotides, the CDR3 is TGTGCCAGCAGCCGGGGGGTTAGCCGGACCGGGGAGCTGTTTTTT. It translates to CASSRGVSRTGELFF.

The J gene is TRBJ1-3, the V gene TRBV11-3, with D tentatively TRBD1 (5 bases). Germline V lookup: CDR1 SGHNT, CDR2 YENEEA. The CDR3 has 15 residues. The V end lost 4 bases, the J end lost 3 bases, and 13 bases lay between the germline ends. CDR3 sequence reads: CASSSWGGSGNTIYF. The CDR3 nucleotides read TGTGCCAGCAGCTCATGGGGGGGAAGTGGAAACACCATATATTTT.

The chain links TRBV29-1 to TRBJ2-5; 7 positions agree with TRBD2. J was trimmed by 1 base and V by 3 bases; bases with no gene match: 2. In germline, CDR1 is SQVTM, CDR2 ANQGSEA. CDR3 length equals 13 residues. The CDR3 here is CSVDAGVQETQYF. DNA of the CDR3: TGCAGCGTTGACGCGGGGGTCCAAGAGACCCAGTACTTC. The full variable domain, completed using reference TRBV29-1 and TRBJ2-5, is SAVISQKPSRDICQRGTSLTIQCQVDSQVTMMFWYRQQPGQSLTLIATANQGSEATYESGFVIDKFPISRPNLTFSTLTVSNMSPEDSSIYLCSVDAGVQETQYFGPGTRLLVL.

This chain uses TRBV4-1 with TRBJ1-5; D is perhaps TRBD1 (6 bases). This CDR3 is built from 17 residues. CDR1 MGHRA and CDR2 YSYEKL come from the germline V gene. The V and J ends lost 0 bases and 7 bases respectively, with 19 bases between them. In DNA, the CDR3 is TGCGCCAGCAGCCAAGATGAGGACAGTTCCCTGGGCCAGCCCCAGCATTTT. This codes for CASSQDEDSSLGQPQHF.

In this sample, this clone turned up once. CDR3 DNA: TGCAGCGTTGAAGGGACAGGGTCCTCCTACAATGAGCAGTTCTTC. This sequence encodes CSVEGTGSSYNEQFF. The chain recombines TRBV29-1 with TRBJ2-1, with TRBD1 matching over 8 bases. Germline CDR1 SQVTM, CDR2 ANQGSEA. The length of the CDR3 is 15 residues. The J segment lost 0 bases and the V segment lost 1 base, leaving 2 bases of the junction unmatched.

The CDR3 sequence: CASSQGTGDSYEQYF. The DNA for the CDR3 is TGTGCCAGCAGCCAAGGGACAGGGGATTCCTACGAGCAGTACTTC. This sequence joins TRBV14 and TRBJ2-7, with 9 bases that match TRBD1. The V segment lost 1 base and the J segment 1 base; nucleotides outside the gene matches: 2. This CDR3 comprises 15 residues. The germline gives CDR1 SGHDN, CDR2 FVKESK.

The V gene is TRBV6-1, the J gene TRBJ2-3; tentative D call: TRBD2 (6 bases). The ends were cut back, 5 bases at V and 2 bases at J, with 11 bases in the middle. Germline lookup yields CDR1 MNHNS and CDR2 SASEGT. This CDR3 contains 14 residues. The CDR3 sequence: CASSLSGVTDTQYF. The CDR3 nucleotides read TGTGCCAGCAGTCTTAGCGGAGTCACAGATACGCAGTATTTT.

The V call is TRBV18, the J call TRBJ1-5; D uncertain. In germline, CDR1 is KGHSH, CDR2 LQKENI. The CDR3 is made up of 16 amino acids. The V end lost 2 bases, the J end lost 3 bases, and 14 bases lay between the germline ends. The CDR3 DNA reads TGTGCCAGCTCACCAGCCGGTCTCACCAACAATCAGCCCCAGCATTTT. It is translated as CASSPAGLTNNQPQHF.

The chain employs TRBV5-5 and TRBJ1-1; 10 bases match TRBD1. CDR1 SGHKS and CDR2 YYEKEE come from the germline V gene (reference sequence). The CDR3 is 17 residues long. The trim removed 2 bases at V and 1 base at J, leaving 8 bases unmatched. As DNA, the CDR3 is TGTGCCAGCAGCTTCTTGACAGGGGGCGTTAAGAACACTGAAGCTTTCTTT. It translates to CASSFLTGGVKNTEAFF.

V gene TRBV6-6 combines with J gene TRBJ2-4, with TRBD1 identical over 9 bases. V shed 6 bases, J shed 3 bases, and the junction held 9 bases outside the gene matches. The CDR3 contains 16 residues. Germline CDR1 reads MNHNY; CDR2 reads SVGAGI (reference sequence). This CDR3 reads CASSRGQGIDKNIQYF. The CDR3 nucleotides read TGTGCCAGCAGCCGTGGACAGGGGATTGACAAAAACATTCAGTACTTC.

In this sample, this clone turned up once. The genes are TRBV12-5 and TRBJ2-2; 7 bases match TRBD1. The CDR3 runs to 15 residues. Trimming removed 1 base from V and 1 base from J; junction bases left unmatched: 0. Germline CDR1 is LGHNT and CDR2 is FRNRAP. The CDR3 reads CASGLGQGNTGELFF. CDR3 DNA sequence: TGTGCTAGTGGTTTGGGACAGGGGAACACCGGGGAGCTGTTTTTT.

CDR3 DNA sequence: TGTGCCAGCAGCTTTGAGGGAGGCGAGCAGTACGTC. It codes for CASSFEGGEQYV. This chain joins TRBV7-9 and TRBJ2-7; D is possibly TRBD2 (6 bases). V was clipped by 3 bases and J by 6 bases, with 9 bases between them. The CDR3 length is 12 residues. Germline V CDR1 and CDR2: SEHNR, FQNEAQ (reference sequence).

The chain carries TRBV19 and TRBJ1-5; 7 positions agree with TRBD1. The length of the CDR3 is 15 residues. The V gene end was trimmed by 7 bases and the J gene end by 6 bases; junction bases not matched to a gene: 12. Germline CDR1 LNHDA, CDR2 SQIVND (reference sequence). In DNA form, the CDR3 reads TGTGCCAGTACCCCAACAGGGGAGTTGGCTCAGCCCCAGCATTTT. This codes for CASTPTGELAQPQHF.

The chain recombines TRBV18 with TRBJ1-2; D is perhaps TRBD1 (5 bases). Between the trimmed V and J ends, which lost 3 bases and 0 bases, there was a span of 8 bases. CDR3 size: 14 residues. The V gene's germline CDR1 is KGHSH and CDR2 LQKENI. CDR3 sequence (DNA): TGTGCCAGCTCACCGACAGCCACTAACTATGGCTACACCTTC. It is translated as CASSPTATNYGYTF.

This chain joins TRBV30 and TRBJ2-5, with 7 bases identical to TRBD1. The J call could be wrong; TRBJ2-7 is a better fit for the DNA end. The germline V gene has CDR1 GTSNPN and CDR2 SVGIG (reference sequence). This CDR3 has 14 residues. The CDR3 sequence is CAWSGGTAPYEQYF. CDR3 in DNA: TGTGCCTGGAGTGGTGGGACAGCCCCCTACGAGCAGTACTTC.

The chain's CDR3 is CASSAVLGQGDTEAFF. In nucleotides, the CDR3 is TGCGCCAGCAGCGCTGTGTTGGGACAGGGCGACACTGAAGCTTTCTTT. The chain uses TRBV10-2 and TRBJ1-1, with TRBD1 matching 9 bases. Germline CDR1 is WSHSY and CDR2 is SAAADI. Unmatched junction bases numbered 11, after V lost 6 bases and J lost 3 bases. CDR3 length: 16 amino acids.

The V call is TRBV5-4, the J call TRBJ1-2; possible D gene TRBD1, 5 bases. The germline gives CDR1 SGHNT, CDR2 YYREEE (reference sequence). The CDR3 has 16 residues. V gave up 0 bases and J gave up 2 bases, with 14 bases separating them. The CDR3 loop is CASSLVAGKSNYGYTF. CDR3 DNA sequence: TGTGCCAGCAGCTTGGTTGCAGGGAAGAGCAACTATGGCTACACCTTC.

On this clone: Other nucleotide sequences from this sample produce the same CDR3. This chain links TRBV11-2 with TRBJ2-1; 9 bases agree with TRBD2. The CDR3 spans 15 residues. Trimming cost V 3 bases and J 3 bases; bases outside gene matches: 3. In germline, CDR1 is SGHAT, CDR2 FQNNGV. This CDR3 reads CASSLWTSDYNEQFF. The CDR3 DNA sequence: TGTGCCAGCAGCTTGTGGACTAGCGACTACAATGAGCAGTTCTTC.

The rearrangement links TRBV30 to TRBJ1-1; TRBD1 agrees at 8 bases. With 2 bases clipped from V and 4 bases from J, the junction kept 6 bases outside the gene matches. This CDR3 has 14 residues. CDR1 and CDR2 from the germline V gene are GTSNPN and SVGIG (reference sequence). In DNA, the CDR3 is TGTGCCTGGAGTTACGGGCAGGGGGCCACTGAAGCTTTCTTT. This gives the protein CAWSYGQGATEAFF.

J is TRBJ2-5 and V is TRBV6-5, with 8 bases aligning to TRBD2. The CDR3 has 14 residues. Looked up from germline, CDR1 is MNHEY and CDR2 is SVGAGI. Losses at the gene ends were 4 bases for V and 4 bases for J; bases not matched to a gene: 5. CDR3 in amino acids: CASSFRTSLETQYF. The CDR3, as DNA: TGTGCCAGCAGTTTCCGGACTAGCTTAGAGACCCAGTACTTC.

The J gene is TRBJ2-2, the V gene TRBV4-1, with D uncertain. From germline, CDR1 is MGHRA and CDR2 YSYEKL. This CDR3 contains 14 residues. The V gene lost 0 bases and the J gene lost 7 bases, with 9 bases spanning the gap. This CDR3 reads CASSQDPVIGELFF. The CDR3 DNA reads as TGCGCCAGCAGCCAAGATCCGGTTATCGGGGAGCTGTTTTTT.

This CDR3 reads CASSRLALMSYEQYV. DNA of the CDR3: TGCGCCAGCAGCCGACTAGCGCTTATGAGCTACGAGCAGTACGTC. The chain carries TRBV4-1 and TRBJ2-7; 8 bases align to TRBD2. Looked up from germline, CDR1 is MGHRA and CDR2 is YSYEKL. The CDR3 totals 15 residues. Trimming cost V 4 bases and J 3 bases; bases outside gene matches: 8.

The chain's CDR3 is CASSQGTNGVDTQYF. For the CDR3, the DNA is TGTGCCAGTAGTCAAGGGACTAACGGGGTAGATACGCAGTATTTT. This chain uses TRBV19 with TRBJ2-3, with 7 bases identical to TRBD2. The CDR3 covers 15 residues. The germline gives CDR1 LNHDA, CDR2 SQIVND (reference sequence). Trimming removed 5 bases from V and 5 bases from J; junction bases left unmatched: 10.

V usage is TRBV6-1 and J usage is TRBJ2-7, with TRBD1 matching over 8 bases. The germline CDR1 and CDR2 sequences are MNHNS and SASEGT. This CDR3 has 16 amino acids. Losses at the gene ends were 3 bases for V and 5 bases for J; bases not matched to a gene: 12. The CDR3 reads CASSEFPDRGVHEQYF. The CDR3 nucleotides are TGTGCCAGCAGTGAGTTCCCTGACAGGGGAGTTCACGAGCAGTACTTC.